Here is one T cell receptor (beta chain) with its context. Its antigen is as yet unknown. TCRdb's table, derived via immunoSEQ multiplex PCR, lists solely in-frame clones and lacks some. The table records tens of thousands of clones, roughly 80% of them present only once. Specified time point: cycle 4 day 1 (C4D1), after more than five weeks of nivolumab. Each patient relapsed following autologous stem cell transplantation, and prior brentuximab vedotin exposure differed. Best responses included complete response and partial response; otherwise, the best response was progressive disease. This entry is derived from a study of PD-1 blockade in classical Hodgkin lymphoma. CDR1 is MGHRA, CDR2 YSYEKL, per germline. The CDR3 runs to 18 residues. The trim removed 6 bases at V and 5 bases at J, leaving 19 bases unmatched. Study findings and constraints: A reduction in baseline TCR diversity was reportedly seen in newly diagnosed patients relative to healthy donors. Patients who responded completely had about the same baseline diversity as newly diagnosed patients. Those starting nivolumab under 1 year post-ASCT were excluded.

The rearrangement uses TRBV4-1 and TRBJ2-7, with 10 bases matching TRBD1. This TCR was recovered from a human donor with classical Hodgkin lymphoma. Sequencing was performed on peripheral blood mononuclear cells (PBMCs), taken before the fourth cycle of nivolumab. The CDR3 region has the DNA TGCGCCAGCAGACGGGCCTCTTCCGGGACAGGGGATGGGGACGAGCAGTACTTC. Protein product: CASRRASSGTGDGDEQYF.